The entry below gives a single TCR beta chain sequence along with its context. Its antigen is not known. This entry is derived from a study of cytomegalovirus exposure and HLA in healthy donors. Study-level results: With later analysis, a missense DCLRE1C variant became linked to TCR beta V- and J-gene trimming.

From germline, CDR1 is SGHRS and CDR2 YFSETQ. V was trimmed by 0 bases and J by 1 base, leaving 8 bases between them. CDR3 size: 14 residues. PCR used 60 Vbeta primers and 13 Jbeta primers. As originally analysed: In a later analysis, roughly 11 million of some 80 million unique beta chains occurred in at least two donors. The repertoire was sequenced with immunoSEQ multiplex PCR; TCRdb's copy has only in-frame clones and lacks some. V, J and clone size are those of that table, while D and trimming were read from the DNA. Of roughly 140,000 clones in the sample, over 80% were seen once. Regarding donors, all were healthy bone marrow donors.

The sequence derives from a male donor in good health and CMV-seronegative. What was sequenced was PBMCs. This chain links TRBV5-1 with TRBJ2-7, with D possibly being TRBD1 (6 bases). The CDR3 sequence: CASSLVTGSYEQYF. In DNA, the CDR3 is TGCGCCAGCAGCTTGGTGACAGGTTCCTACGAGCAGTACTTC.